Below, 30 T cell receptor beta chains from the same sample are listed, as sequenced in a study of tumour-infiltrating T cells in Burkitt lymphoma. Clones were read by immunoSEQ multiplex PCR, and TCRdb kept only the in-frame ones, dropping some. The sample yields roughly 7,100 clones, approximately 18% seen once. The source material was tumor tissue. The receptor set was obtained from a human donor with diffuse large B-cell lymphoma.

The V call is TRBV19, the J call TRBJ2-7; 8 nucleotides match TRBD1. V shed 5 bases, J shed 5 bases, and the junction held 11 bases outside the gene matches. The CDR3 extends over 15 amino acids. Germline loops: CDR1 LNHDA, CDR2 SQIVND (reference sequence). This CDR3 reads CASSFLQGGINEQYF. In nucleotides, the CDR3 is TGTGCCAGTAGTTTCCTACAGGGGGGCATAAACGAGCAGTACTTC.

CDR3 coding DNA: TGTGCCAGCAGGCGTACGGGACGGAGTAACACCGGGGAGCTGTTTTTT. Its translation: CASRRTGRSNTGELFF. The chain uses TRBV7-9 and TRBJ2-2; D possibly matches TRBD1 or TRBD2 (5 bases each). The V gene's germline CDR1 is SEHNR and CDR2 FQNEAQ (reference sequence). Deletions cut 6 bases from V and 2 bases from J, with 16 bases between. There are 16 residues in the CDR3.

The rearrangement joins TRBV27 to TRBJ1-2, with D perhaps matching TRBD1 (5 bases). The V gene lost 2 bases and the J gene lost 5 bases, with 18 bases spanning the gap. The germline CDR1 and CDR2 sequences are MNHEY and SMNVEV (reference sequence). The CDR3 spans 16 residues. The DNA of the CDR3 is TGTGCCAGCAGTTTACGTCAGGCGATTGGGGGGTATGGCTACACCTTC. Translated, it gives CASSLRQAIGGYGYTF.

This clone has only a few counts. A junction end diverges from the germline sequence, so it may reflect a read error. The rearrangement uses TRBV7-7 and TRBJ2-3; 11 bases map to TRBD2. CDR1 and CDR2 (germline): SSHAT, FNYEAQ (reference sequence). This CDR3 comprises 15 residues. CDR3 DNA: TGTGCTAGCAGCCAAACTAGCGGGAGTCCAGATACGCAGTATTTT. This codes for CASSQTSGSPDTQYF. The full variable domain, its missing parts supplied by reference TRBV7-7 and TRBJ2-3, is GAGVSQSPRYKVTKRGQDVTLRCDPISSHATLYWYQQALGQGPEFLTYFNYEAQPDKSGLPSDRFSAERPEGSISTLTIQRTEQRDSAMYRCASSQTSGSPDTQYFGPGTRLTVL.

This clone was observed a few times. This chain links TRBV19 with TRBJ2-7; D possibly corresponds to TRBD2 (5 bases). Between the trimmed V and J ends, which lost 6 bases and 3 bases, there was a span of 18 bases. The CDR3 has 15 amino acids. Germline loops: CDR1 LNHDA, CDR2 SQIVND (reference sequence). The CDR3 here is CASSFAGTSSYEQYF. The CDR3 nucleotides read TGTGCCAGTAGCTTCGCGGGTACATCGAGCTACGAGCAGTACTTC.

The chain recombines TRBV7-8 with TRBJ2-7; TRBD2 is a possible D gene (5 bases). V was trimmed by 2 bases and J by 0 bases, leaving 11 bases between them. CDR1 and CDR2 (germline): SGHVS, FQNEAQ. The CDR3 is made up of 15 amino acids. CDR3 residues: CASSLWGGSSYEQYF. The CDR3, as DNA: TGTGCCAGCAGCTTATGGGGTGGGAGCTCCTACGAGCAGTACTTC.

The chain is built from TRBV27 and TRBJ2-7, with D maybe TRBD1 (6 bases). Germline CDR1 is MNHEY and CDR2 is SMNVEV (reference sequence). With 6 bases removed from V and 4 bases from J, the gap between germline ends came to 16 bases. The CDR3 has 14 residues. The CDR3 DNA sequence: TGTGCCAGCAGACCCGGACAGAGTTTTTACGAGCAGTACTTC. Amino acids: CASRPGQSFYEQYF.

This clone was recorded a few times. V usage is TRBV29-1 and J usage is TRBJ2-2; 12 bases are a match to TRBD1. The ends lost 8 bases at V and 8 bases at J; junction bases unmatched: 9. Germline CDR1 reads SQVTM; CDR2 reads ANQGSEA. The CDR3 length is 14 residues. The CDR3 region has the DNA TGCAGCACTACGGGACAGGGGGCTTTAGGGGAGCTGTTTTTT. It specifies CSTTGQGALGELFF.

V is TRBV5-4 and J is TRBJ2-7; TRBD1 agrees at 10 bases. Germline V CDR1 and CDR2: SGHNT, YYREEE (reference sequence). Germline trimming cut 2 bases from V and 7 bases from J; bases unmatched to any gene: 6. The CDR3 contains 14 residues. Here the CDR3 DNA reads TGTGCCAGCAGCTTTAGACAGGGGGCGCTGGAGCAGTACTTC. It translates to CASSFRQGALEQYF.

The gene calls are TRBV2 and TRBJ2-1, with D possibly TRBD2 on 6 matching bases. The CDR3 spans 14 residues. V lost 6 bases and J lost 2, with 11 bases in between. The germline V gene encodes CDR1 SNHLY and CDR2 FYNNEI. CDR3 residues: CASSLLAPYNEQFF. The CDR3 region has the DNA TGTGCCAGCAGCTTACTAGCCCCCTACAATGAGCAGTTCTTC. Looking up the rest from reference TRBV2 and TRBJ2-1 gives the full variable domain: EPEVTQTPSHQVTQMGQEVILRCVPISNHLYFYWYRQILGQKVEFLVSFYNNEISEKSEIFDDQFSVERPDGSNFTLKIRSTKLEDSAMYFCASSLLAPYNEQFFGPGTRLTVL.

The sample holds a few counts of this clone. V is TRBV4-1 and J is TRBJ2-5; D ambiguous. Trimming cost V 0 bases and J 4 bases, with 9 bases left between them. The CDR3 is made up of 14 amino acids. Germline CDR1 reads MGHRA; CDR2 reads YSYEKL. The CDR3 sequence: CASSQDAVLETQYF. In DNA form, the CDR3 reads TGCGCCAGCAGCCAAGATGCCGTACTAGAGACCCAGTACTTC.

V and J are TRBV9 and TRBJ2-1, with 13 bases lining up with TRBD2. The CDR3 runs to 15 residues. Germline V CDR1 and CDR2: SGDLS, YYNGEE. V trimming: 0 bases; J trimming: 10 bases; junction bases outside the gene matches: 4. The CDR3 region is CASSVGGLAGEEQFF. CDR3 coding DNA: TGTGCCAGCAGCGTAGGAGGACTAGCGGGAGAGGAGCAGTTCTTC. The variable domain in full, with the rest retrieved from reference TRBV9 and TRBJ2-1, is DSGVTQTPKHLITATGQRVTLRCSPRSGDLSVYWYQQSLDQGLQFLIQYYNGEERAKGNILERFSAQQFPDLHSELNLSSLELGDSALYFCASSVGGLAGEEQFFGPGTRLTVL.

This clone was detected only a few times. V is TRBV27 and J is TRBJ1-3; 7 bases align to TRBD1. The CDR3 is made up of 18 amino acids. The germline V gene encodes CDR1 MNHEY and CDR2 SMNVEV (reference sequence). V trimming: 6 bases; J trimming: 0 bases; junction bases outside the gene matches: 14. The CDR3: CASRRYGTDDTSGNTIYF. For the CDR3, the DNA is TGTGCCAGCAGGCGTTATGGGACAGACGATACCTCTGGAAACACCATATATTTT.

This clone was picked up a small number of times. The chain couples TRBV4-3 to TRBJ2-7; either TRBD1 or TRBD2 may fit D (5 bases each). V dropped 2 bases and J dropped 7 bases, with 15 bases sitting between them. The length of the CDR3 is 14 residues. Per germline, CDR1 LGHNA and CDR2 YSLEER. The chain's CDR3 is CASSQMGDGREQYF. The CDR3 region has the DNA TGCGCCAGCAGCCAAATGGGGGACGGAAGGGAGCAGTACTTC.

This clone was seen only a few times. V is TRBV6-5 and J is TRBJ2-3; 10 bases line up with TRBD1. The germline CDR1 and CDR2 sequences are MNHEY and SVGAGI. This CDR3 is built from 14 residues. The V segment lost 2 bases and the J segment 4 bases; nucleotides outside the gene matches: 0. The CDR3 protein is CASSYGQGADTQYF. CDR3 DNA: TGTGCCAGCAGTTACGGACAGGGGGCAGATACGCAGTATTTT.

The rearrangement uses TRBV7-2 and TRBJ2-1; the D gene is possibly TRBD1 (6 bases). This CDR3 is 12 amino acids long. Germline V CDR1 and CDR2: SGHTA, FQGNSA. V gave up 3 bases and J gave up 7 bases, with 7 bases separating them. For the CDR3, the DNA is TGTGCCAGCAGCTTGGGACATAATGAGCAGTTCTTC. Its translation: CASSLGHNEQFF. Complete variable domain (other parts from reference TRBV7-2 and TRBJ2-1): GAGVSQSPSNKVTEKGKDVELRCDPISGHTALYWYRQSLGQGLEFLIYFQGNSAPDKSGLPSDRFSAERTGGSVSTLTIQRTQQEDSAVYLCASSLGHNEQFFGPGTRLTVL.

This chain uses TRBV27 with TRBJ1-1; 9 positions match TRBD1. Germline CDR1 MNHEY, CDR2 SMNVEV (reference sequence). The CDR3 runs 15 residues. J lost 4 bases, V lost 4 bases, and 7 bases had no gene match. CDR3 DNA: TGTGCCAGCAGTTCGGGGACAGGGACGGGCACTGAAGCTTTCTTT. Protein product: CASSSGTGTGTEAFF.

This chain connects TRBV11-1 to TRBJ2-7, with D possibly being TRBD1 (6 bases). V gave up 1 base and J gave up 3 bases, with 25 bases separating them. Germline V gene sequence: CDR1 SGHAT, CDR2 FQDESV (reference sequence). This CDR3 contains 19 residues. The CDR3 DNA sequence: TGTGCCAGCAGCTTAGGCGCTGTCGGGAACAGGGTAAGCAACTACGAGCAGTACTTC. Amino acids: CASSLGAVGNRVSNYEQYF. Complete variable domain (other parts from reference TRBV11-1 and TRBJ2-7): EAEVAQSPRYKITEKSQAVAFWCDPISGHATLYWYRQILGQGPELLVQFQDESVVDDSQLPKDRFSAERLKGVDSTLKIQPAELGDSAMYLCASSLGAVGNRVSNYEQYFGPGTRLTVT.

This chain links TRBV7-8 with TRBJ2-7, with 10 bases lining up with TRBD1. Germline assignment: CDR1 SGHVS and CDR2 FQNEAQ. Germline trimming cut 1 base from V and 5 bases from J; bases unmatched to any gene: 5. This CDR3 comprises 15 residues. Here the CDR3 reads CASSLGGTGVNEQYF. Here the CDR3 DNA reads TGTGCCAGCAGCTTAGGGGGGACAGGGGTTAACGAGCAGTACTTC.

In its sample, this clone was seen a few times. The chain combines TRBV9 with TRBJ1-1; TRBD1 agrees at 7 bases. CDR1 is SGDLS and CDR2 is YYNGEE in the germline V gene. CDR3 length: 15 residues. V lost 3 bases and J lost 6; bases outside the gene matches: 11. Here the CDR3 reads CASSAETGTASEAFF. The DNA of the CDR3 is TGTGCCAGCAGCGCGGAAACCGGGACAGCATCTGAAGCTTTCTTT.

The rearrangement joins TRBV5-1 to TRBJ2-3, with D perhaps matching TRBD2 (6 bases). V lost 4 bases and J lost 0, with 15 bases in between. Germline loops: CDR1 SGHRS, CDR2 YFSETQ. The CDR3 is made up of 16 amino acids. The CDR3 is CASSMRAGDSTDTQYF. CDR3 DNA: TGCGCCAGCAGCATGAGAGCGGGCGATAGCACAGATACGCAGTATTTT.

This clone has only a few counts. The chain employs TRBV10-3 and TRBJ2-7; no clear D gene. The germline gives CDR1 ENHRY, CDR2 SYGVKD. The CDR3 loop spans 11 amino acids. The V gene lost 9 bases and the J gene lost 9 bases, with 15 bases spanning the gap. In DNA, the CDR3 is TGTGCCATGGCCCAAGGAGAGGTGCAGTACTTC. This codes for CAMAQGEVQYF.

V is TRBV14 and J is TRBJ1-1, with D possibly matching TRBD1 (5 bases). Trimming removed 1 base at V and 10 bases at J, with 13 bases between. This CDR3 has 13 amino acids. Germline V gene data show CDR1 as SGHDN and CDR2 as FVKESK. The CDR3 DNA follows: TGTGCCAGCAGCCAAGGCAGGGTCTCGGTAGCTTTCTTT. It encodes CASSQGRVSVAFF.

In its sample, this clone was seen a few times. The chain carries TRBV11-3 and TRBJ2-2; D is uncertain. The CDR3 loop spans 12 amino acids. Germline assignment: CDR1 SGHNT and CDR2 YENEEA. The ends were cut back, 5 bases at V and 4 bases at J, with 5 bases in the middle. The CDR3 spells CASSRGTGELFF. The DNA for the CDR3 is TGTGCCAGCAGCCGAGGCACCGGGGAGCTGTTTTTT.

Remarks on this clone: A read error may account for a junction end that differs from germline. This chain uses TRBV7-7 with TRBJ2-3, with 8 bases matching TRBD2. The CDR3 sequence is 16 residues long. Germline assignment: CDR1 SSHAT and CDR2 FNYEAQ (reference sequence). The CDR3 loop reads CASSLADAGGPDTQYF. CDR3 DNA: TGTGCTAGCAGCCTAGCGGACGCGGGGGGCCCAGATACGCAGTATTTT.

This clone occurred a few times. J is TRBJ2-2 and V is TRBV15; D gene uncertain. The germline gives CDR1 LNHNV, CDR2 YYDKDF (reference sequence). The CDR3 spans 15 residues. Trimming cost V 0 bases and J 5 bases, with 10 bases left between them. The CDR3 bases are TGTGCCACCAGCAGAGAACGGGCTTCGACCGGGGAGCTGTTTTTT. This translates into CATSRERASTGELFF.

This clone appeared a few times. The chain carries TRBV5-6 and TRBJ2-1, with 14 bases identical to TRBD2. CDR3 length: 18 residues. J lost 4 bases, V lost 0 bases, and 6 bases had no gene match. CDR1 is SGHDT, CDR2 YYEEEE, per germline. CDR3 DNA: TGTGCCAGCAGCTTGGCGGGACTAGCGGGAGATGGGTACAATGAGCAGTTCTTC. Amino acid sequence: CASSLAGLAGDGYNEQFF.

The chain recombines TRBV10-3 with TRBJ1-5; D gene unclear. The CDR3 contains 13 residues. The germline V gene has CDR1 ENHRY and CDR2 SYGVKD. Trimming left V 2 bases short and J 3 bases short, with 5 bases between. DNA for the CDR3: TGTGCCATCAGTGAGAACACCAATCAGCCCCAGCATTTT. Its protein product is CAISENTNQPQHF.

The chain carries TRBV6-1 and TRBJ2-5, with TRBD1 identical over 8 bases. This CDR3 has 13 residues. The germline V gene has CDR1 MNHNS and CDR2 SASEGT. J gave up 4 bases and V 4 bases, and 2 bases lay outside the gene matches. This CDR3 is CASSVDRVETQYF. Here the CDR3 DNA reads TGTGCCAGCAGTGTGGACAGGGTAGAGACCCAGTACTTC.

This chain links TRBV7-2 with TRBJ2-5; 7 bases line up with TRBD1. Trimming cost V 5 bases and J 0 bases; bases outside gene matches: 3. Per the germline V gene, CDR1 is SGHTA and CDR2 is FQGNSA. This CDR3 contains 14 residues. CDR3 sequence: CASSPDRNQETQYF. Written as DNA, the CDR3 is TGTGCCAGCAGCCCGGACAGGAACCAAGAGACCCAGTACTTC.